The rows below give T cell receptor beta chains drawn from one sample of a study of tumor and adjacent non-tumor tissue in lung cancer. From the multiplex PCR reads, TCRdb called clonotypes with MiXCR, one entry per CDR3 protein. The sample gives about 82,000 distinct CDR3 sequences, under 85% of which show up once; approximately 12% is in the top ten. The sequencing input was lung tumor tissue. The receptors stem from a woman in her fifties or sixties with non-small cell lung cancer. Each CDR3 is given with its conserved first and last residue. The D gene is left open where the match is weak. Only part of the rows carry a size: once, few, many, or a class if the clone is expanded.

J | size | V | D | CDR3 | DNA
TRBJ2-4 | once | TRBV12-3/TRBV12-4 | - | CASSLGEVEGAPIYF | TGTGCCAGCAGTTTAGGAGAGGTAGAGGGTGCGCCAATTTACTTC
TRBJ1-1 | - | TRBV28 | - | CACSYKMNTEAFF | TGTGCCTGCAGTTACAAGATGAACACTGAAGCTTTCTTT
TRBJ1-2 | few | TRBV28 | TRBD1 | CASSFGTGEVIYGYTF | TGTGCCAGCAGTTTTGGGACAGGGGAAGTGATTTATGGCTACACCTTC
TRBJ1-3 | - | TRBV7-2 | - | CASSLPPSTGNTIYF | TGTGCCAGCAGCTTACCGCCGAGTACTGGAAACACCATATATTTT
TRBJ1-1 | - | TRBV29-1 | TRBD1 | CNVGAGQVNTEAFF | TGCAACGTTGGGGCGGGACAGGTCAACACTGAAGCTTTCTTT
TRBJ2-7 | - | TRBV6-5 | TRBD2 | CVSGYSGTRGLGEQYF | TGTGTCAGCGGTTACTCAGGGACTAGAGGGCTGGGGGAGCAGTACTTC
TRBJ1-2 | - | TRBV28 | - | CASSSLPRGGGSTGYTF | TGTGCCAGTAGTTCATTGCCGCGGGGCGGGGGGTCCACTGGCTACACCTTC
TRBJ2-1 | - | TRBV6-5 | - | CVSSYSKGHEQFF | TGTGTCAGCAGTTACTCGAAGGGCCATGAGCAGTTCTTC
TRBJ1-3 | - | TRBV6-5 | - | CASSPPGVLSGNTTYF | TGTGCCAGCAGTCCCCCAGGGGTCCTCTCTGGAAACACCACATATTTT
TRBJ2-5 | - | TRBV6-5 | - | CASSWGTQETQNF | TGTGCCAGCAGCTGGGGGACCCAAGAGACCCAGAACTTC
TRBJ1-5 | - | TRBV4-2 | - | CANSQNLTSNQPQHF | TGTGCCAACAGTCAAAACCTCACTAGCAATCAGCCCCAGCATTTT
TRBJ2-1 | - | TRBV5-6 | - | CASSSTRHNEQFF | TGTGCCAGCAGCTCGACAAGGCACAATGAGCAGTTCTTT
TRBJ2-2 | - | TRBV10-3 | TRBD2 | CAISESWEGNTGELFF | TGTGCCATCAGTGAGTCCTGGGAGGGAAACACCGGGGAGCTATTTTTT
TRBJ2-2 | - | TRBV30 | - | CAWTIRGNGKLFF | TGTGCCTGGACTATAAGGGGGAACGGGAAACTGTTTTTT
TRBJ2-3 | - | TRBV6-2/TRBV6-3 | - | CASSYAEGDAQYF | TGTGCCAGCAGTTACGCCGAAGGAGATGCGCAGTATTTT
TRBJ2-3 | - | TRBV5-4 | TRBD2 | CASSSKYGGTDTQYF | TGTGCCAGCAGCTCAAAATACGGGGGGACAGATACGCAGTATTTT
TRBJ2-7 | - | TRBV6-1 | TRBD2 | CAIYLAGADEQYF | TGTGCCATCTACTTAGCGGGAGCCGACGAGCAGTACTTC